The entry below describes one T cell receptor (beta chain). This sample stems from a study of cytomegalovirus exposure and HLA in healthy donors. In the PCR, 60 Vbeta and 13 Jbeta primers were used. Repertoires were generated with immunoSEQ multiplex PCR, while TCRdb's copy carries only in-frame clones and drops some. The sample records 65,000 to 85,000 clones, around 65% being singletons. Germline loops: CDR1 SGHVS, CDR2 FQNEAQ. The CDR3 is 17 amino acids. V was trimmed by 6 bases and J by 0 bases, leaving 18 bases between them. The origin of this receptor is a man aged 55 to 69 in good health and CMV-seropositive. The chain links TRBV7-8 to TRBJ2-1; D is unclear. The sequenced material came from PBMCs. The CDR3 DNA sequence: TGTGCCAGCAGGCCCTACTCAGCGCACTCCTCCTACAATGAGCAGTTCTTC. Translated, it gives CASRPYSAHSSYNEQFF.